One sample yielded the 3 T cell receptor beta chains listed below, sequenced in a study of response to subunit inactivated influenza vaccine. One entry per CDR3 protein results from TCRdb running MiXCR on the RT-PCR reads. The data hold 610,000 or so distinct CDR3 sequences, with 14% observed a single time. The sequencing here drew on PBMCs from blood, taken 12 days after vaccination. These receptors were taken from a man aged 45 to 65 who received an inactivated influenza vaccine.

The chain has TRBV11-2 and TRBJ2-3; D is perhaps TRBD1 or TRBD2 (5 bases each). The length of the CDR3 is 15 residues. Trimming removed 5 bases from V and 1 base from J, with 13 bases in between. The germline gives CDR1 SGHAT, CDR2 FQNNGV. CDR3 DNA: TGTGCCAGCAGCCGGACACTCGGGGGCACAGATACGCAGTATTTT. It translates to CASSRTLGGTDTQYF.

This clonotype was seen a handful of times. This chain uses TRBV19 with TRBJ2-1, with no clear D. This CDR3 has 13 residues. Trimming removed 6 bases from V and 5 bases from J, with 11 bases in between. Germline V gene data show CDR1 as LNHDA and CDR2 as SQIVND (reference sequence). CDR3 sequence reads: CASRIAADNEQFF. The CDR3 coding sequence is TGTGCCAGTAGGATCGCGGCCGACAATGAGCAGTTCTTC.

Only a few counts were recorded for this clonotype. CDR3 loop: CSVENRGYSTEAFF. The CDR3 DNA follows: TGCAGCGTTGAAAATCGCGGATATAGCACTGAAGCTTTCTTT. The V gene is TRBV29-1, the J gene TRBJ1-1, with D uncertain. Trimming took 2 bases from V and 4 from J, leaving 14 bases between them. Germline CDR1 is SQVTM and CDR2 is ANQGSEA. The length of the CDR3 is 14 residues.